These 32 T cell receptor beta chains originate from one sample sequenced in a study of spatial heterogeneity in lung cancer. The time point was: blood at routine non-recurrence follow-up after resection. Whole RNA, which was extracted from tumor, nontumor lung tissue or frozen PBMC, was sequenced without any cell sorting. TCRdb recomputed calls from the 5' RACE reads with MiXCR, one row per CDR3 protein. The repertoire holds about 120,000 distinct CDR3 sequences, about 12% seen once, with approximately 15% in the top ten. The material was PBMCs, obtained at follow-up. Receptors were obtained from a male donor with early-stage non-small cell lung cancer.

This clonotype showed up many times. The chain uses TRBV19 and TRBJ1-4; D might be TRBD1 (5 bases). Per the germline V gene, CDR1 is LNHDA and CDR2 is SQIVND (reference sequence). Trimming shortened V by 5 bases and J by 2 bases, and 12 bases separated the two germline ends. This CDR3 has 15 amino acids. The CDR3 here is CASSLQGWTNEKLFF. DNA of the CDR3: TGTGCCAGTAGTCTTCAGGGATGGACTAATGAAAAACTGTTTTTT.

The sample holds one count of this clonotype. The CDR3 coding sequence is TGTGCCAGCAGCTCCGGTTCGACAGCAATGAACACTGAAGCTTTCTTT. It is translated as CASSSGSTAMNTEAFF. The rearrangement joins TRBV7-8 to TRBJ1-1, with D possibly matching TRBD1 (5 bases). V was clipped by 4 bases and J by 0 bases, with 15 bases between them. CDR3 length: 16 amino acids. Looked up from germline, CDR1 is SGHVS and CDR2 is FQNEAQ.

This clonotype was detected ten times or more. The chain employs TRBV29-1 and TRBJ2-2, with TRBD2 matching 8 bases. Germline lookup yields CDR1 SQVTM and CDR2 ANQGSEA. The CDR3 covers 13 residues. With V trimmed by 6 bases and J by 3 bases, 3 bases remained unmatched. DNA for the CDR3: TGCAGCGTAAGAGCGGGGGACACCGGGGAGCTGTTTTTT. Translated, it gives CSVRAGDTGELFF.

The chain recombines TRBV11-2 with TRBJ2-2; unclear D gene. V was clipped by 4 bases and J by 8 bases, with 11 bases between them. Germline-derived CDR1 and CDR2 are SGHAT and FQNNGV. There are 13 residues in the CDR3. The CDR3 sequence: CASSSSRPGELFF. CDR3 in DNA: TGTGCCAGCAGCTCCAGTAGACCAGGGGAGCTGTTTTTT.

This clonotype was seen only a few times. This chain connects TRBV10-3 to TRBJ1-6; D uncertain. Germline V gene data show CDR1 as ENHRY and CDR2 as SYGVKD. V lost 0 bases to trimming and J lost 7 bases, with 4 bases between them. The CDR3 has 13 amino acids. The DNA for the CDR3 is TGTGCCATCAGTGAGTCAGAGAATTCACCCCTCCACTTT. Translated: CAISESENSPLHF.

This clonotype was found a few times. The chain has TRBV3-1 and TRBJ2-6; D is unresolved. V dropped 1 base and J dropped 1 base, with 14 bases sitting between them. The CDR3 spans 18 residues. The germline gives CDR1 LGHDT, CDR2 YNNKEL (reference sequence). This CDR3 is CASSQVLRTTSGANVLTF. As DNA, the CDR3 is TGTGCCAGCAGCCAAGTACTGCGGACCACTTCTGGGGCCAACGTCCTGACTTTC.

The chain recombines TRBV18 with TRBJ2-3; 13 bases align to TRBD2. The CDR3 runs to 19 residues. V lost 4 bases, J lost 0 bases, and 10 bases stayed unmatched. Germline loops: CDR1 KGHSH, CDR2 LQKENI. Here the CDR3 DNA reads TGTGCCAGCTCACTTAGGACTAGCGGGGGACGGACTAGCACAGATACGCAGTATTTT. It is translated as CASSLRTSGGRTSTDTQYF.

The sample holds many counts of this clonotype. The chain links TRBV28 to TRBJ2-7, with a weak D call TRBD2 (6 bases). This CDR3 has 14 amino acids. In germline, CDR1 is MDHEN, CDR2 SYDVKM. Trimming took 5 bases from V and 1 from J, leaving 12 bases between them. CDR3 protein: CASSLGGASYEQYF. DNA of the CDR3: TGTGCCAGCAGTCTGGGGGGTGCATCCTACGAGCAGTACTTC.

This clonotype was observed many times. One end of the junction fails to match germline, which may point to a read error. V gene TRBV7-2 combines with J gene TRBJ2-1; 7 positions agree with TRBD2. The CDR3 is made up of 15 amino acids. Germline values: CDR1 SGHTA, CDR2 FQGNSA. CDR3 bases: TGTGCCAGCACCTTAGGGCGTGAGACTAGCTATGAGCAGTTCTTC. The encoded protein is CASTLGRETSYEQFF.

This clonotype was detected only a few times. The CDR3 region has the DNA TGCGCCAGCAGTGACTATCAGGAAAAACTGTTTTTT. This encodes CASSDYQEKLFF. The chain recombines TRBV10-2 with TRBJ1-4, with D unresolved. The CDR3 has 12 residues. Per the germline V gene, CDR1 is WSHSY and CDR2 is SAAADI. Trimming removed 3 bases from V and 8 bases from J, with 7 bases in between.

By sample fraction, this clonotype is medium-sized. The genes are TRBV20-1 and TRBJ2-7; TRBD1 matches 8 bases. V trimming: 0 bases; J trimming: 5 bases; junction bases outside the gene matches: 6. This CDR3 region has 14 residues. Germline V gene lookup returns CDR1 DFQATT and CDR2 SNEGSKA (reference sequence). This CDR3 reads CSARDLRGLDEQYF. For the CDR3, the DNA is TGCAGTGCTAGAGACCTCAGGGGGCTGGACGAGCAGTACTTC.

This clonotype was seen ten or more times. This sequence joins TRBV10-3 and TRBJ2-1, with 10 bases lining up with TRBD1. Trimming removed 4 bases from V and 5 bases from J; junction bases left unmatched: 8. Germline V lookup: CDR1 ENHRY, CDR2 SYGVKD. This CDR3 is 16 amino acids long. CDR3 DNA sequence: TGTGCCATCAGTGCGAATCCGGGACAGGGGAACAATGAGCAGTTCTTC. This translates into CAISANPGQGNNEQFF.

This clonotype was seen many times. The CDR3 sequence is CSVGGDVMNTEAFF. In nucleotides, the CDR3 is TGCAGCGTTGGGGGGGACGTTATGAACACTGAAGCTTTCTTT. The J gene is TRBJ1-1, the V gene TRBV29-1, with a tentative D call TRBD1 (5 bases). The V end was cut by 4 bases, the J end by 0 bases, with 12 bases between. Germline CDR1 and CDR2: SQVTM and ANQGSEA. This CDR3 has 14 residues.

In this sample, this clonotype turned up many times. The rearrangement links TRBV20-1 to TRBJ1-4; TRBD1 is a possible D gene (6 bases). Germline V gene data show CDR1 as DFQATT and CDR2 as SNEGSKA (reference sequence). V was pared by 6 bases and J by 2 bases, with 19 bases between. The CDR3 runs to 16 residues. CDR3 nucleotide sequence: TGCAGTGCCCAAGACAGGATTTATTCTACTAATGAAAAACTGTTTTTT. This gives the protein CSAQDRIYSTNEKLFF.

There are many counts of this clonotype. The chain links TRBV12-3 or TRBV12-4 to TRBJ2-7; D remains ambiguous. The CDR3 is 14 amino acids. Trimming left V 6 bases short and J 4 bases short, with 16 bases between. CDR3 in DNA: TGTGCCAGCAGCCCCAACCTGGGCCGGTACGAGCAGTACTTC. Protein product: CASSPNLGRYEQYF.

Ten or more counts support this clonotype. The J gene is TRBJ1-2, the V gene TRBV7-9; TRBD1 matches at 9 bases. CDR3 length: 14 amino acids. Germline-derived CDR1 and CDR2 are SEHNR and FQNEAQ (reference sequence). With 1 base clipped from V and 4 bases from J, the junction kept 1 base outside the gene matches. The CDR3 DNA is TGTGCCAGCAGCTTAGAGGGACAGGGCTATGGCTACACCTTC. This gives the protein CASSLEGQGYGYTF.

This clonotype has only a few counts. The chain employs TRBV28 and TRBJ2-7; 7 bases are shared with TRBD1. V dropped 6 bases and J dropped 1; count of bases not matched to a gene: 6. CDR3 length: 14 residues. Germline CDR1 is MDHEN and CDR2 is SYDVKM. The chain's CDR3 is CASRSGDRSYEQYF. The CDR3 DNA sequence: TGTGCCAGCAGATCCGGGGACAGATCCTACGAGCAGTACTTC.

This CDR3 is CASSSNRGGEKLFF. DNA for the CDR3: TGTGCCAGCAGTTCCAACAGGGGAGGTGAAAAACTGTTTTTT. The V and J genes are TRBV12-3 or TRBV12-4 and TRBJ1-4; TRBD1 matches at 7 bases. This CDR3 contains 14 residues. V trimming: 4 bases; J trimming: 7 bases; junction bases outside the gene matches: 6.

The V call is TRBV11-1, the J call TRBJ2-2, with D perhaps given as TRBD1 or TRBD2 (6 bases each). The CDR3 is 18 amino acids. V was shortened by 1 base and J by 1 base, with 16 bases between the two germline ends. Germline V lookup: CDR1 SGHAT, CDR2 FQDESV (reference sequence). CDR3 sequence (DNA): TGTGCCAGCAGCTTAGTCACACCGGGGGCCCTGAACACCGGGGAGCTGTTTTTT. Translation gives CASSLVTPGALNTGELFF. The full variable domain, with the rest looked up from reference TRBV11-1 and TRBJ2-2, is EAEVAQSPRYKITEKSQAVAFWCDPISGHATLYWYRQILGQGPELLVQFQDESVVDDSQLPKDRFSAERLKGVDSTLKIQPAELGDSAMYLCASSLVTPGALNTGELFFGEGSRLTVL.

The CDR3 sequence: CAIKGNRQNSGNTIYF. The CDR3 nucleotides read TGTGCCATCAAAGGAAACAGGCAAAACTCTGGAAACACCATATATTTT. The chain carries TRBV10-3 and TRBJ1-3, with D perhaps matching TRBD1 (5 bases). Germline V gene sequence: CDR1 ENHRY, CDR2 SYGVKD. The CDR3 has 16 residues. Trimming pared 7 bases from V and 0 bases from J, leaving 16 bases between.

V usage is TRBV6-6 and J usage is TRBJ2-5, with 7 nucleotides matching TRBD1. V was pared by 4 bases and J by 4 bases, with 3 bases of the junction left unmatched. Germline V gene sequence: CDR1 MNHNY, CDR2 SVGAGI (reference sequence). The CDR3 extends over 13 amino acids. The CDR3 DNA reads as TGTGCCAGCAGTTTTCGACAGGGAGAGACCCAGTACTTC. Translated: CASSFRQGETQYF.

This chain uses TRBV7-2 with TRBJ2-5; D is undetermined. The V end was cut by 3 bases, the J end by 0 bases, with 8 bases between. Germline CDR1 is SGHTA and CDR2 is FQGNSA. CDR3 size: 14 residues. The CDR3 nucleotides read TGTGCCAGCAGCTTCGACCGCTACCAAGAGACCCAGTACTTC. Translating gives CASSFDRYQETQYF.

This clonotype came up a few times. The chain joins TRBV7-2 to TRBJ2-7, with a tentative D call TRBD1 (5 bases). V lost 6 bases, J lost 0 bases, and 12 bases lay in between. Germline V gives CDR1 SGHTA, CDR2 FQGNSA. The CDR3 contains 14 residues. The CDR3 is CASSYDSSSYEQYF. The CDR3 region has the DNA TGTGCCAGCAGTTACGACAGCAGCTCCTACGAGCAGTACTTC.

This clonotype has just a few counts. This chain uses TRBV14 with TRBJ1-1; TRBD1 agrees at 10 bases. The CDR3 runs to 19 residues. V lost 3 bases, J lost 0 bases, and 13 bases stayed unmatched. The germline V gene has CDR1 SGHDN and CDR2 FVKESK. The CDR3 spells CASSHMGGTGDDMNTEAFF. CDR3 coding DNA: TGTGCCAGCAGCCATATGGGGGGGACAGGGGACGATATGAACACTGAAGCTTTCTTT.

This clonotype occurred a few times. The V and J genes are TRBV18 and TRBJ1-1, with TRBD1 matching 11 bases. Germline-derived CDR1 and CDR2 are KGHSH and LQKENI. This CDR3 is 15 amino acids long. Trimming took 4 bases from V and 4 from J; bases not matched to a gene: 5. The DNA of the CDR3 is TGTGCCAGCTCACTGGACAGGGGGCCGGTCACTGAAGCTTTCTTT. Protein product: CASSLDRGPVTEAFF.

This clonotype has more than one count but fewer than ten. The CDR3, as DNA: TGTGCCAGCAGCTTAGATCCGGGTCCAAACTCACCCCTCCACTTT. It yields the protein CASSLDPGPNSPLHF. This chain links TRBV11-2 with TRBJ1-6, with D unclear. The CDR3 length is 15 residues. V was trimmed by 0 bases and J by 10 bases, leaving 13 bases between them. The V gene's germline CDR1 is SGHAT and CDR2 FQNNGV.

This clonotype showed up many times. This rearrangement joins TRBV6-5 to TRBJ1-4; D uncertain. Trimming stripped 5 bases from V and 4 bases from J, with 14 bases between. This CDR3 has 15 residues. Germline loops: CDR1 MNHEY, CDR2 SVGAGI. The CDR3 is CASSNGRPLNEKLFF. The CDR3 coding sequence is TGTGCCAGCAGTAACGGCAGGCCTCTTAATGAAAAACTGTTTTTT.

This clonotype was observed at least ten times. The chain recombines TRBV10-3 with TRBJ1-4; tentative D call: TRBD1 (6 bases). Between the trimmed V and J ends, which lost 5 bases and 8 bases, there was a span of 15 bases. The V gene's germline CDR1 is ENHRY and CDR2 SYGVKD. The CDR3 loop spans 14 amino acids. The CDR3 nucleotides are TGTGCCATCAGTTCGACAGGTGGGAGAGAAAAACTGTTTTTT. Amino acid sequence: CAISSTGGREKLFF.

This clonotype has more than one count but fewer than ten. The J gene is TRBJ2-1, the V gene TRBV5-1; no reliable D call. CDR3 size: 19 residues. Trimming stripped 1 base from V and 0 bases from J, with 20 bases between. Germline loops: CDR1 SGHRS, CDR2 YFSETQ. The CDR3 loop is CASSLPPRRVANSYNEQFF. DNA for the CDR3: TGCGCCAGCAGCTTGCCCCCTAGAAGGGTGGCAAACTCCTACAATGAGCAGTTCTTC.

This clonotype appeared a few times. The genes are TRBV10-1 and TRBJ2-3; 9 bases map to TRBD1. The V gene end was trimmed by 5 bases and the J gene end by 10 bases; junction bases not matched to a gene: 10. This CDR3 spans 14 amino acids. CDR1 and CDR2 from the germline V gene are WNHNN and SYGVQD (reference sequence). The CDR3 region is CASSPTGTGFAQYF. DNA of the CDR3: TGCGCCAGCAGTCCTACCGGGACAGGGTTTGCGCAGTATTTT.

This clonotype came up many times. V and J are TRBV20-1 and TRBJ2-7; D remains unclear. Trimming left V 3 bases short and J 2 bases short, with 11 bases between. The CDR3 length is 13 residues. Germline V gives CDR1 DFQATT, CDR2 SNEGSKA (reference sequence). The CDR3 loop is CSASRGNAYEQYF. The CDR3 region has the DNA TGCAGTGCTAGTCGAGGAAACGCCTACGAGCAGTACTTC.

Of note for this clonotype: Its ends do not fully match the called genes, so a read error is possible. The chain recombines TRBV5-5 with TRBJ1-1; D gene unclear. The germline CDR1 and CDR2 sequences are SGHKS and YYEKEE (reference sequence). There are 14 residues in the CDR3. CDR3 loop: CASNLAAGDTEAFF. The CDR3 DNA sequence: TGTGCCAGCAACTTGGCGGCTGGGGACACTGAAGCTTTCTTT.